These 4 T cell receptor beta chains came from one sample sequenced in a study of cytomegalovirus exposure and HLA in healthy donors. In the PCR, 60 Vbeta and 13 Jbeta primers were used. Sequencing was performed with immunoSEQ multiplex PCR; in TCRdb, only in-frame clones are kept and a portion is missing. The sample contains over 100,000 clones, 10% of which appear only once. Sequenced input: PBMCs. The receptors come from a man in his forties or fifties in good health and CMV-seropositive.

The J gene is TRBJ1-1, the V gene TRBV25-1, with 7 bases fitting TRBD1. V gave up 4 bases and J gave up 10 bases; unmatched junction bases: 15. The CDR3 loop spans 15 amino acids. CDR1 is MGHDK, CDR2 SYGVNS, per germline. The CDR3 spells CASSGYTDRDGSAFF. In DNA form, the CDR3 reads TGTGCCAGCAGTGGATACACCGACAGGGACGGTTCAGCTTTCTTT.

This clone was counted between two and nine times. The gene calls are TRBV2 and TRBJ2-1; possible D gene TRBD1, 5 bases. V shed 3 bases and J shed 5 bases, with 17 bases lying between them. From germline, CDR1 is SNHLY and CDR2 FYNNEI. The CDR3 totals 16 residues. CDR3 loop: CASSDGRTPAHNEQFF. CDR3 DNA: TGTGCCAGCAGTGATGGAAGGACACCGGCCCACAATGAGCAGTTCTTC.

J is TRBJ2-2 and V is TRBV6-4, with 7 positions matching TRBD2. CDR3 size: 16 residues. V gave up 8 bases and J gave up 0 bases; unmatched junction bases: 9. CDR1 is MRHNA, CDR2 SNTAGT, per germline. CDR3 protein: CASAQEGLANTGELFF. The CDR3 DNA follows: TGTGCCAGCGCCCAGGAAGGACTAGCGAACACCGGGGAGCTGTTTTTT.

This clone turned up a few times. The chain combines TRBV10-3 with TRBJ2-7; D is possibly TRBD2 (5 bases). V gave up 11 bases and J gave up 2 bases, with 25 bases separating them. The CDR3 length is 16 residues. Germline V lookup: CDR1 ENHRY, CDR2 SYGVKD. The CDR3 region has the DNA TGTGCCCCCCGACCCCCAGCGGACCGAACAACCTACGAGCAGTACTTC. It codes for CAPRPPADRTTYEQYF.